This entry is about one TCR beta chain. What it binds is not known. Losses at the gene ends were 6 bases for V and 3 bases for J; bases not matched to a gene: 7. From germline, CDR1 is MNHEY and CDR2 SVGAGI. CDR3 length: 15 amino acids. These data belong to a study of T cell responses to AZD1222 COVID-19 vaccine. General observations from the study: White British people made up most donors, females outnumbered males, and clonal diversity was possibly underestimated. The study found vaccine-associated CD4 TCRs spanning spike, dominant at 160-218 and 743-854.

Data came from immunoSEQ multiplex PCR; TCRdb stores just in-frame clones and leaves some out. There are 140,000 to 150,000 clones in the sample; 85% to 95% occur only once, and less than 2% lies in the top ten. The gene calls are TRBV6-5 and TRBJ1-5, with TRBD1 matching over 8 bases. The sample here was peripheral blood, taken on day 0 of AZD1222 vaccination. This TCR was sampled from an adult in good health. CDR3 DNA: TGTGCCAGCAGCCGAGGACAGGGCAACAATCAGCCCCAGCATTTT. Encoded protein: CASSRGQGNNQPQHF.